One T cell receptor beta chain is described in this entry. This receptor's antigen is unknown. Qualities for individual bases were not recorded, and no much larger clone is one base off. These data come from a study of cytomegalovirus exposure and HLA in healthy donors (TCRdb year 2017). Describing the broader study: An earlier analysis of some 600 of the donors reported around 280 Gb of sequence data and 117 million unique TCR beta sequences obtained from around 170 million T cells. In a later analysis, previously published TCR beta repertoires from roughly 710 donors were re-analyzed and high-resolution HLA genotyping was added so that TCR occurrence patterns could be studied. The aim of the study was to test whether cataloging public T cell receptors could identify signatures of past pathogen exposure. The number of typed donors differed by locus: about 629-630 for A, B, C, DRB1 and DQB1; about 520 for DQA1; approximately 600 for DPA1; and 400 to 480 for DPB1. In an earlier analysis of a few hundred of the donors, high-throughput TCR beta sequencing was used to judge whether each TCR beta V gene segment behaved as functional or pseudogenic. An early release that covered some 630 HLA-typed donors contained about 300 gigabases of sequencing data and approximately 85 million unique TCR sequences. The study profiled the T cell repertoires of more than 500 subjects by immunosequencing and related them to cytomegalovirus serostatus. Genome-wide SNP genotypes for about three fifths of the 666 donors were used in a later genetic analysis, which treated that subset as a discovery cohort. Along with the approximately 700-subject first cohort, a separate validation cohort of over 90 different subjects was used. The study combined high-throughput TCR immunosequencing, statistical association of individual TCRs with disease status, and machine learning to predict cytomegalovirus infection status. HLA typing included class I and class II loci at four-digit resolution. Alongside the repertoire data, information on donor age, sex, ethnicity and CMV serostatus was compiled. Roughly 5 DR-DQ haplotypes were handled as single units for association and clustering because linkage in the cohort was strong. Of the roughly 400 genotyped donors, 65% to 90% fell in the genetic ancestry cluster associated with self-reported Caucasian donors. All discovery cohort repertoires had been generated on a single sequencing platform. Among about 360 genotyped donors of the cohort, an average of 235,054 unique TCR beta nucleotide sequences were sequenced per donor, roughly 20% of them non-productive. In the later analysis, no new phenotypic data were used to find candidate immune exposures; instead, reliance was placed on TCR beta sequences and their occurrence across donors. What the work shows at the level of the full study, not this receptor alone: Several of the top co-occurrence clusters appeared to be linked to parvovirus B19, influenza, CMV and Epstein-Barr virus, according to a later analysis. The authors suggested that the approach could potentially be extended to other disease states and immunological phenotypes. Strong co-occurrence of HLA alleles, especially DR and DQ, made assigning TCR associations to individual alleles difficult. A few of the identified cytomegalovirus-associated TCR beta chains were confirmed in vitro to be specific for cytomegalovirus antigens. A group of highly shared sequence variants was considered likely to be a technical artifact of the sequencing pipeline. The presence/absence analyses assumed that sequencing depth was roughly uniform across donors, and that assumption may not be true. About 17 rarely observed V segments, including chromosome 9 orphons, were excluded from the earlier analysis of a few hundred of the donors because counts were too low. In a later analysis, HLA-associated TCR beta chains were found to be more clonally expanded and to have lower generation probabilities than equally common non-associated chains. Some IMGT-functional V segments, including TRBV6-2 and TRBV6-3, could not be told apart with the 87-base-pair reads, so those segments were excluded. According to a later genetic analysis, donors in an Asian-associated ancestry cluster had fewer N-insertions in productive TCRs than the approximately 610-donor mean. This cohort had only TCR beta chains sequenced, and the lack of alpha or paired-chain data limited which features could be detected. A total of fewer than 200 TCR beta chains were listed by the study as associated with cytomegalovirus. Because HLA typing was missing for some donors at each locus, association tests included only the typed subset. Linkage disequilibrium might explain the correlated functional status among segregating V segments, but an unknown experimental factor could not be excluded. At a false discovery rate of 0.05, a later analysis linked around 17,000 TCR beta sequences to specific HLA alleles. Across donors, most TCR sequences were observed very rarely, whereas some public TCRs were present in many individuals. According to a later analysis, most CMV-associated TCR beta chains appeared to be HLA-restricted, and the HLA associations seemed to be driven largely by CMV exposure. The only immune exposure information available for the cohort was CMV serostatus. In a later analysis, the rate of TCR association differed among HLA loci, with DRB1 alleles having the most associated TCRs and HLA-C alleles having the fewest. The classifier was reported to diagnose cytomegalovirus status with high specificity and sensitivity in both the original cohort and the validation cohort. V-gene and J-gene trimming of TCR beta chains was associated with a missense DCLRE1C variant in a later genetic analysis, and the association was replicated in an independent cohort. A further reported finding was that TCR beta sequences accurately predicted the HLA-A and HLA-B alleles for most subjects in the first cohort. An earlier analysis of approximately 600 of the donors showed that most TCR beta V segments appeared in productive rearrangements either about 87% or about 30% of the time, which broadly matched IMGT annotations.

Library prep was done by the immunoSEQ multiplex PCR assay. The multiplex PCR relied on a mix of 60 forward primers for TCR Vbeta segments and 13 reverse primers for TCR Jbeta segments. A multiplex PCR assay on genomic DNA amplified the CDR3 region of rearranged TCR beta genes. The amplified TCR beta libraries were sequenced on the Illumina HiSeq System as 87-base-pair reads. As for the authors' bioinformatics: Across the roughly 640 repertoires, a later analysis counted some 80 million unique TCR beta chains, roughly 11 million of which were shared by at least two donors. Raw reads were error-corrected and collapsed into unique sequences by a nearest-neighbor algorithm in which closely related sequences were merged to remove PCR and sequencing errors. CDR3 sequences were aligned to IMGT reference sequences to assign V, D and J gene segments. For a sequence to be retained, at least a six-nucleotide match to both a V gene segment and a J gene segment was required. A rearrangement was called productive if the CDR3 had no stop codons and remained in frame with V and J, and every other rearrangement was called non-productive. CDR3 was defined by IMGT convention, running from the second conserved V-encoded cysteine to the conserved J-encoded phenylalanine. The earlier analysis of 450 to 750 of the donors excluded any sequence lacking an unambiguous match to a single V gene segment. In an earlier analysis of almost 600 of the donors, a V segment was called functional when productive rearrangements were above 56.7%, and segregating when the standard deviation between donors exceeded 5%. A statistical classification framework was built to diagnose cytomegalovirus status from the catalog of TCR beta chain sequences. V and J gene assignment, in a later analysis, came from comparing TCR nucleotide sequences with IMGT/GENE-DB human TR gene sequences. In a later analysis, CDR3 sequences and most-parsimonious VDJ recombination scenarios were assigned using the TCRdist pipeline. A later analysis defined each TCR beta chain by its CDR3 amino acid sequence plus V-gene family, and excluded reads lacking a unique V-gene family. A later analysis removed 500 to 600 highly shared, low-generation-probability nucleotide sequences to deal with suspected cross-contamination and a sequencing artifact. In a later analysis, a clonal expansion index for each public chain was calculated from normalized within-repertoire ranks of inferred template counts. In a later analysis, generation probabilities were computed using a VDJ recombination model fitted to out-of-frame rearrangements, and the results were checked against IGoR. In a later analysis, hypergeometric tests were used to score TCR-TCR, TCR-HLA and TCR-CMV co-occurrence, with a repertoire-size bias correction applied to TCR pairs. To estimate false discovery rates, a later analysis permuted the HLA or CMV assignments 20 times. In a later analysis, co-occurring TCRs were grouped using DBSCAN, with TCRdist sequence similarity added in when clustering inside HLA-allele-positive subsets. For co-occurrence clustering, repertoires with fewer than 30,000 or more than 120,000 public chains were excluded, along with five repertoires with anomalous nucleotide sharing. In TCRdb, the immuneACCESS table is reduced to in-frame sequences with V and J assigned. These tables do not hold every clone; where another copy was compared, an unresolved V gene accounts for under half, and the others remain unexplained. V, J and clone size reflect that table, while D and trimming were determined from the DNA. Present in this sample are 110,000 to 150,000 clones, around three quarters of which were seen just once. 2.1% of the sample comes from the top ten.

The cohort consisted of some 670 healthy bone marrow donors. At the time of sampling, every cohort member was nominally healthy, though immune exposures that went unrecorded were likely present. The donor was CMV seronegative and belonged to the group of 320 or so seronegative cohort members. Each donor provided a peripheral blood sample, and peripheral blood mononuclear cells were used for TCR beta sequencing. The Qiagen DNeasy Blood Extraction Kit was used to extract genomic DNA from the blood cell samples. In the germline V gene, CDR1 corresponds to MNHEY and CDR2 to SVGAGI. V is cut by 6 bases and J by 9 bases, and the space between the germline ends is 15 bases. Including cysteine and phenylalanine, the CDR3 has 14 amino acids. Only the CDR3 region is kept as DNA, spanning 42 bases read in frame from base 1.

Here the chain combines TRBV6-5 and TRBJ1-6; too little of a D gene remains to name it. The receptor's source is a middle-aged man in good health and CMV-seronegative. Sample: PBMCs. DNA sequence: TGTGCCAGCAGGGTCGATCCAACGGGTTCACCCCTCCACTTT. Its protein is CASRVDPTGSPLHF.